The 28 T cell receptor beta chains below all came from one sample that was sequenced in a study of Ad26.COV2.S vaccination and SARS-CoV-2 variants (dated by TCRdb to the early 2020s). The library was made by the immunoSEQ multiplex PCR assay. TCRdb re-hosts the immuneACCESS table, in-frame sequences only. Its copies lack some clones; in the studies checked, an unresolved V gene accounts for under half of them, and the cause for the rest is not known. The sample table records 300,000 to 350,000 clones; 75% to 90% of these occur just once. The ten most abundant clones make up about 5.4% of the sample. The label giving this sample's treatment or condition can be read as: around 19 received Ad26.COV2.S at low or high dose, single or two shots; about 5 received placebo; per-sample allocation not given. For vaccine and placebo recipients, repertoires were sequenced using samples collected on day 63 after the first injection.

Sequences were derived from peripheral blood, sampled in a trial of Ad26.COV2.S vaccine versus placebo. All receptors come from a person aged 18-65 years who received the Ad26.COV2.S COVID-19 vaccine or a placebo.

V is TRBV2 and J is TRBJ1-2; D may be TRBD1 (6 bases). The CDR3 loop spans 13 amino acids. Trimming took 7 bases from V and 4 from J, leaving 13 bases between them. Looked up from germline, CDR1 is SNHLY and CDR2 is FYNNEI. Here the CDR3 reads CASMGAGSYGYTF. The CDR3 DNA reads TGTGCCAGCATGGGGGCAGGGAGCTATGGCTACACCTTC.

J is TRBJ1-1 and V is TRBV27; D not certain. V was clipped by 2 bases and J by 5 bases, with 12 bases between them. The CDR3 extends over 14 amino acids. The germline CDR1 and CDR2 sequences are MNHEY and SMNVEV (reference sequence). CDR3 sequence: CASSLDDTKTEAFF. Written as DNA, the CDR3 is TGTGCCAGCAGTTTAGATGACACGAAAACTGAAGCTTTCTTT.

The chain couples TRBV19 to TRBJ1-2, with D maybe TRBD1 (6 bases). Germline lookup yields CDR1 LNHDA and CDR2 SQIVND (reference sequence). Trimming pared 4 bases from V and 3 bases from J, leaving 18 bases between. There are 16 residues in the CDR3. This CDR3 reads CASSTGIGGADYGYTF. The CDR3 nucleotides read TGTGCCAGTAGTACCGGGATAGGGGGGGCGGACTATGGCTACACCTTC.

This chain connects TRBV12-5 to TRBJ1-1; no clear D gene. V was clipped by 2 bases and J by 1 base, with 11 bases between them. This CDR3 is built from 15 residues. CDR1 and CDR2 (germline): LGHNT, FRNRAP. In DNA, the CDR3 is TGTGCTAGTGGTTTGATAGGGTTCGGGAACACTGAAGCTTTCTTT. Translation: CASGLIGFGNTEAFF.

The chain is built from TRBV7-9 and TRBJ2-7; tentatively, D is TRBD1 (6 bases). Germline-derived CDR1 and CDR2 are SEHNR and FQNEAQ (reference sequence). V lost 5 bases and J 5 bases, leaving 19 bases between the germline ends. The CDR3 has 15 residues. CDR3 in DNA: TGTGCCAGCAGCCTAACCGGGACACCGCAGCACGAGCAGTACGTC. It yields the protein CASSLTGTPQHEQYV.

The J gene is TRBJ2-3, the V gene TRBV7-9, with TRBD2 identical over 8 bases. Per germline, CDR1 SEHNR and CDR2 FQNEAQ (reference sequence). Losses at the gene ends were 0 bases for V and 6 bases for J; bases not matched to a gene: 8. CDR3 length: 16 residues. The CDR3 nucleotides are TGTGCCAGCAGCTTAGCGATGCGGGGGGCGGTGGATACGCAGTATTTT. This translates into CASSLAMRGAVDTQYF.

Turning to this clone: Distinct nucleotide sequences in the sample also encode this CDR3. J is TRBJ1-2 and V is TRBV4-3; TRBD1 might be the D (6 bases). Trimming removed 3 bases at V and 2 bases at J, with 10 bases between. The CDR3 spans 14 residues. Germline CDR1 reads LGHNA; CDR2 reads YSLEER. DNA for the CDR3: TGCGCCAGCAGCCACCGCGACAGGAACTATGGCTACACCTTC. Amino acid sequence: CASSHRDRNYGYTF.

The V gene is TRBV5-5, the J gene TRBJ2-3; weak D call: TRBD1 (5 bases). This CDR3 has 14 residues. Germline CDR1 and CDR2: SGHKS and YYEKEE (reference sequence). Trimming shortened V by 4 bases and J by 2 bases, and 11 bases separated the two germline ends. CDR3 nucleotides: TGTGCCAGCAGCCACAGGTCTTACACAGATACGCAGTATTTT. Protein product: CASSHRSYTDTQYF.

The chain carries TRBV6-5 and TRBJ1-2, with 9 bases lining up with TRBD1. CDR1 and CDR2 from the germline V gene are MNHEY and SVGAGI. The CDR3 spans 12 residues. Unmatched junction bases numbered 2, after V lost 6 bases and J lost 6 bases. In nucleotides, the CDR3 is TGTGCCAGCAGCCGGACAGGGGATGGCTACACCTTC. Translation gives CASSRTGDGYTF.

This chain uses TRBV30 with TRBJ1-4, with D maybe TRBD1 (6 bases). The ends were cut back, 2 bases at V and 0 bases at J, with 19 bases in the middle. The germline V gene has CDR1 GTSNPN and CDR2 SVGIG (reference sequence). The CDR3 runs to 18 residues. Written as DNA, the CDR3 is TGTGCCTGGAGTCGGGGGCGCCGGGGAATTGCAACTAATGAAAAACTGTTTTTT. This codes for CAWSRGRRGIATNEKLFF. Filled out from reference TRBV30 and TRBJ1-4, the complete variable domain reads SQTIHQWPATLVQPVGSPLSLECTVEGTSNPNLYWYRQAAGRGLQLLFYSVGIGQISSEVPQNLSASRPQDRQFILSSKKLLLSDSGFYLCAWSRGRRGIATNEKLFFGSGTQLSVL.

V gene TRBV30 combines with J gene TRBJ1-2; D is possibly TRBD1 (5 bases). Germline V gives CDR1 GTSNPN, CDR2 SVGIG (reference sequence). V shed 0 bases and J shed 6 bases, with 14 bases lying between them. The CDR3 sequence is 14 residues long. The CDR3 here is CAWSVGKGKDGYTF. DNA of the CDR3: TGTGCCTGGAGTGTTGGTAAGGGGAAGGATGGCTACACCTTC.

This clone appeared a single time. The rearrangement uses TRBV5-4 and TRBJ1-1; D is ambiguous. Germline assignment: CDR1 SGHNT and CDR2 YYREEE (reference sequence). The CDR3 consists of 14 residues. Trimming stripped 10 bases from V and 5 bases from J, with 21 bases between. The CDR3 region has the DNA TGTGCCGGAGGCGCGGATTTGGAGGGAACTGAAGCTTTCTTT. It encodes CAGGADLEGTEAFF.

In its sample, this clone was seen once. The V gene is TRBV9, the J gene TRBJ2-5, with D unresolved. CDR3 size: 15 residues. Germline V gene sequence: CDR1 SGDLS, CDR2 YYNGEE. V was trimmed by 0 bases and J by 1 base, leaving 10 bases between them. For the CDR3, the DNA is TGTGCCAGCAGCGTAGCGGGCCTTCCCCAAGAGACCCAGTACTTC. It encodes CASSVAGLPQETQYF.

This sequence joins TRBV27 and TRBJ2-1; D remains ambiguous. Germline V gives CDR1 MNHEY, CDR2 SMNVEV (reference sequence). Trimming pared 0 bases from V and 2 bases from J, leaving 5 bases between. The CDR3 spans 14 residues. CDR3 amino acids: CASSLSGPYNEQFF. The CDR3 region has the DNA TGTGCCAGCAGTTTATCAGGACCCTACAATGAGCAGTTCTTC.

The rearrangement links TRBV6-2 or TRBV6-3 to TRBJ1-1, with D possibly matching TRBD1 (5 bases). The ends were cut back, 2 bases at V and 4 bases at J, with 11 bases in the middle. The CDR3 runs 14 residues. CDR1 and CDR2 (germline): MNHEY, SVGEGT. The CDR3 coding sequence is TGTGCCAGCAGTTACGGGGGATCGTTCACTGAAGCTTTCTTT. It encodes CASSYGGSFTEAFF.

This clone was seen a handful of times. The V call is TRBV4-1, the J call TRBJ2-7, with 7 bases matching TRBD1. This CDR3 comprises 13 residues. Germline CDR1 and CDR2: MGHRA and YSYEKL. J gave up 3 bases and V 5 bases, and 4 bases lay outside the gene matches. CDR3 DNA: TGCGCCAGCAGCGGGGACAGCAACTACGAGCAGTACTTC. This gives the protein CASSGDSNYEQYF.

The chain employs TRBV27 and TRBJ2-7, with D perhaps TRBD1 (5 bases). The CDR3 length is 17 residues. V dropped 5 bases and J dropped 5 bases, with 25 bases sitting between them. Germline V CDR1 and CDR2: MNHEY, SMNVEV (reference sequence). CDR3 in amino acids: CASSRHKRGHLLNEQYF. CDR3 sequence (DNA): TGTGCCAGCAGTCGTCATAAAAGAGGACATCTTTTAAACGAGCAGTACTTC.

The chain joins TRBV18 to TRBJ2-7; TRBD1 might be the D (5 bases). The CDR3 extends over 14 amino acids. V lost 3 bases and J 2 bases, leaving 11 bases between the germline ends. Looked up from germline, CDR1 is KGHSH and CDR2 is LQKENI. For the CDR3, the DNA is TGTGCCAGCTCACCGGGGCAAGCAACCTACGAGCAGTACTTC. It translates to CASSPGQATYEQYF.

V usage is TRBV18 and J usage is TRBJ1-5, with 7 bases identical to TRBD1. The CDR3 is made up of 17 amino acids. V gave up 4 bases and J gave up 3 bases; unmatched junction bases: 12. The germline V gene has CDR1 KGHSH and CDR2 LQKENI. CDR3: CASSLRPGQKINQPQHF. CDR3 coding DNA: TGTGCCAGCTCACTAAGACCGGGACAGAAGATCAATCAGCCCCAGCATTTT.

J is TRBJ1-4 and V is TRBV19, with D maybe TRBD1 (5 bases). CDR1 is LNHDA, CDR2 SQIVND, per germline (reference sequence). V dropped 1 base and J dropped 2 bases, with 14 bases sitting between them. The CDR3 extends over 17 amino acids. Written as DNA, the CDR3 is TGTGCCAGTAGTATAGGAAGGGGAGGAGCTACTAATGAAAAACTGTTTTTT. Its protein product is CASSIGRGGATNEKLFF.

This clone occurred once. The V gene is TRBV18, the J gene TRBJ2-2; D tentatively reads TRBD1 or TRBD2 (5 bases each). With 4 bases removed from V and 2 bases from J, the gap between germline ends came to 14 bases. CDR3 length: 16 amino acids. The germline V gene has CDR1 KGHSH and CDR2 LQKENI. CDR3 protein: CASSQITGTNTGELFF. CDR3 bases: TGTGCCAGCTCACAAATTACCGGGACCAACACCGGGGAGCTGTTTTTT.

This chain joins TRBV18 and TRBJ1-5; unclear D gene. The germline V and J ends were trimmed by 3 bases and 3 bases, with 3 bases remaining between them. In germline, CDR1 is KGHSH, CDR2 LQKENI. This CDR3 is 12 amino acids long. CDR3 amino acids: CASSPYNQPQHF. CDR3 DNA sequence: TGTGCCAGCTCACCTTACAATCAGCCCCAGCATTTT. Full variable domain (rest looked up from reference TRBV18 and TRBJ1-5): NAGVMQNPRHLVRRRGQEARLRCSPMKGHSHVYWYRQLPEEGLKFMVYLQKENIIDESGMPKERFSAEFPKEGPSILRIQQVVRGDSAAYFCASSPYNQPQHFGDGTRLSIL.

This clone was detected once. This rearrangement joins TRBV4-1 to TRBJ1-2, with 7 bases aligning to TRBD1. This CDR3 is 15 amino acids long. CDR1 is MGHRA and CDR2 is YSYEKL in the germline V gene. V gave up 1 base and J gave up 3 bases; unmatched junction bases: 5. The CDR3 protein is CASSQGGGGHYGYTF. DNA for the CDR3: TGCGCCAGCAGCCAAGGGGGAGGGGGCCACTATGGCTACACCTTC.

The rearrangement joins TRBV7-8 to TRBJ1-4; no definite D call. Per the germline V gene, CDR1 is SGHVS and CDR2 is FQNEAQ. V was clipped by 1 base and J by 8 bases, with 14 bases between them. This CDR3 is built from 15 residues. In DNA, the CDR3 is TGTGCCAGCAGCTTAGAGGCAGGAACGGGGGAAAAACTGTTTTTT. Translation gives CASSLEAGTGEKLFF.

The V and J genes are TRBV6-5 and TRBJ1-4; 7 bases match TRBD1. Trimming cost V 5 bases and J 10 bases; bases outside gene matches: 4. Germline V gene sequence: CDR1 MNHEY, CDR2 SVGAGI. This CDR3 is built from 12 residues. The CDR3 protein is CASSQTGIKLFF. In DNA, the CDR3 is TGTGCCAGCAGTCAGACAGGGATAAAACTGTTTTTT.

The rearrangement links TRBV5-1 to TRBJ1-6; D is ambiguous. V was cut by 0 bases and J by 7 bases, with 11 bases left in between. The V gene's germline CDR1 is SGHRS and CDR2 YFSETQ. This CDR3 is 15 amino acids long. Here the CDR3 reads CASSLDPGENSPLHF. CDR3 nucleotides: TGCGCCAGCAGCTTGGACCCGGGAGAGAATTCACCCCTCCACTTT.

The chain combines TRBV6-5 with TRBJ1-5, with D possibly matching TRBD1 (5 bases). The ends were cut back, 1 base at V and 7 bases at J, with 11 bases in the middle. The germline V gene encodes CDR1 MNHEY and CDR2 SVGAGI. The CDR3 loop spans 14 amino acids. The chain's CDR3 is CASSYFTGGQPQHF. The CDR3 bases are TGTGCCAGCAGTTACTTTACAGGAGGGCAGCCCCAGCATTTT.

CDR3 nucleotide sequence: TGCGCCAGCAGCCAAGATTTGGGCGGGGGGGTCGATACGCAGTATTTT. It is translated as CASSQDLGGGVDTQYF. The chain is built from TRBV4-3 and TRBJ2-3, with 9 bases matching TRBD2. With V trimmed by 0 bases and J by 6 bases, 7 bases remained unmatched. CDR1 is LGHNA, CDR2 YSLEER, per germline. CDR3 length equals 16 residues.